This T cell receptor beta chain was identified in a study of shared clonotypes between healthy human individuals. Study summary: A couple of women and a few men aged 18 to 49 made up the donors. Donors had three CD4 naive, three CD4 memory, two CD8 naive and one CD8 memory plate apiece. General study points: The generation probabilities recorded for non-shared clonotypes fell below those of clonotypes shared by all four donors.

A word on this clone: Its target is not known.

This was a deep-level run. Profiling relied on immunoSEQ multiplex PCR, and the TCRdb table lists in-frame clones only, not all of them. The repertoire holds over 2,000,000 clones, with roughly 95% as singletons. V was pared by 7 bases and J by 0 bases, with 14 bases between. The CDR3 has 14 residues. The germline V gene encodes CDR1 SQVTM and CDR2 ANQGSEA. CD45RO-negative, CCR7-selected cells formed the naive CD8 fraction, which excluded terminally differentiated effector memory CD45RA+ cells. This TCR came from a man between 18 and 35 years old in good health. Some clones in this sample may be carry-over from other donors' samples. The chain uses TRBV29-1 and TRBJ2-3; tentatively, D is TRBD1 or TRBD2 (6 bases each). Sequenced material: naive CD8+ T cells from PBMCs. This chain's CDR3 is CSGGGSGSTDTQYF. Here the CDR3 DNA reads TGCAGCGGAGGGGGGAGTGGAAGCACAGATACGCAGTATTTT.